These T cell receptor beta chains were read from a single sample in a study of long-term antiretroviral therapy in people with HIV. Libraries were prepared by immunoSEQ multiplex PCR; TCRdb keeps only in-frame clonotypes and omits some of them. The sample has roughly 15,000 clones, approximately 72% seen once. Material: unsorted PBMCs, obtained approximately 3.4 years after starting antiretroviral therapy. The receptor set was obtained from a middle-aged woman with HIV. The CDR3 runs from the conserved cysteine through the conserved F or W. Fields, in order: D gene, clone size, J gene, V gene, CDR3 protein, CDR3 DNA. A D gene is named only where the DNA matches it firmly. Size is stated for part of the rows, as once, few or many counts, or as a class when the clone is expanded.

.	.	TRBJ1-2	TRBV10-3	CAVIIGEGGLGGYTF	TGTGCCGTCATCATTGGTGAAGGGGGTTTAGGAGGCTACACCTTC
.	once	TRBJ1-2	TRBV6-6	CASSVGQGGGYTF	TGTGCCAGCAGTGTGGGGCAGGGCGGTGGCTACACCTTC
TRBD1	.	TRBJ2-5	TRBV11-2	CASSLTGGDIKTQYF	TGTGCCAGCAGCTTGACAGGGGGCGATATTAAGACCCAGTACTTC
TRBD1	.	TRBJ1-5	TRBV5-1	CASSLGQGDQPQHF	TGCGCCAGCAGCCTGGGACAGGGGGATCAGCCCCAGCATTTT
.	.	TRBJ2-1	TRBV5-1	CASSLSGLFNEQFF	TGCGCCAGCAGCTTGTCGGGACTCTTCAATGAGCAGTTCTTC
.	once	TRBJ1-2	TRBV28	CASRTTGPRGYTF	TGTGCCAGCAGAACGACGGGCCCTAGGGGCTACACCTTC
TRBD1	few	TRBJ1-1	TRBV9	CASSGGQGNTEAFF	TGTGCCAGCAGCGGCGGACAGGGCAACACTGAAGCTTTCTTT
.	once	TRBJ1-2	TRBV5-6	CASSLDSRDYGYTF	TGTGCCAGCAGCTTGGACAGTCGGGACTATGGCTACACCTTC
.	medium-sized	TRBJ1-1	TRBV10-3	CATWTANTEAFF	TGTGCCACATGGACAGCGAACACTGAAGCTTTCTTT
.	.	TRBJ1-5	TRBV18	CASSPGGTLNQPQHF	TGTGCCAGCTCACCAGGAGGGACACTCAATCAGCCCCAGCATTTT
TRBD1	.	TRBJ1-2	TRBV4-1	CASSQGGMGQGAEGYTF	TGCGCCAGCAGCCAAGGTGGTATGGGGCAGGGGGCTGAGGGCTACACCTTC
TRBD2	.	TRBJ2-7	TRBV19	CASSIRLAGGTTYEQYF	TGTGCCAGTAGTATAAGGCTAGCGGGGGGCACGACCTACGAGCAGTACTTC
.	.	TRBJ1-3	TRBV6-1	CASTSEGKGNTIYF	TGTGCCAGCACCTCGGAGGGGAAAGGAAACACCATATATTTT
.	.	TRBJ1-4	TRBV25-1	CASIGGLGGYEKLFF	TGTGCCAGCATTGGGGGACTGGGGGGGTATGAAAAACTGTTTTTT
.	few	TRBJ2-1	TRBV2	CASTERGTPQGEQFF	TGTGCCAGCACCGAAAGAGGGACTCCTCAAGGTGAGCAGTTCTTC
TRBD1	.	TRBJ2-3	TRBV9	CASSSRGQGTDTQYF	TGTGCCAGCAGCTCCCGAGGACAGGGCACAGATACGCAGTATTTT
.	.	TRBJ1-6	TRBV30	CASGAYNSPLHF	TGTGCCTCGGGAGCGTATAATTCACCCCTCCACTTT
.	.	TRBJ1-2	TRBV6-6	CASSYSRWLDYGYTF	TGTGCCAGCAGTTACTCTCGATGGTTGGACTATGGCTACACCTTC
.	.	TRBJ1-2	TRBV5-1	CASSLAAGTNYGYTF	TGCGCCAGCAGCTTGGCGGCAGGAACTAACTATGGCTACACCTTC
TRBD1	.	TRBJ2-5	TRBV5-4	CASSYRDRVTETQYF	TGTGCCAGCAGCTACCGGGACAGGGTGACAGAGACCCAGTACTTC
.	.	TRBJ2-5	TRBV6-1	CASSSDTYQETQYF	TGTGCCAGCAGTTCGGACACGTACCAAGAGACCCAGTACTTC
TRBD2	.	TRBJ2-5	TRBV7-9	CASSRGLAGGYQETQYF	TGTGCCAGCAGCCGAGGACTAGCGGGGGGGTACCAAGAGACCCAGTACTTC
.	.	TRBJ2-2	TRBV6-6	CASEGRGNTGELFF	TGTGCCAGCGAGGGCAGGGGGAACACCGGGGAGCTGTTTTTT
.	few	TRBJ1-1	TRBV10-3	CAISKGVVRNTEAFF	TGTGCCATCTCTAAGGGGGTAGTGAGGAACACTGAAGCTTTCTTT
.	.	TRBJ1-4	TRBV10-3	CAISESGVNEKLFF	TGTGCCATCAGTGAGTCAGGAGTTAATGAAAAACTGTTTTTT
TRBD1	.	TRBJ1-2	TRBV5-4	CASSLAWGQGKYGYTF	TGTGCCAGCAGCTTGGCCTGGGGACAGGGAAAGTATGGCTACACCTTC
TRBD1	.	TRBJ1-1	TRBV30	CAWSVDGTGVLATEAFF	TGTGCCTGGAGTGTGGACGGGACAGGGGTTTTAGCCACTGAAGCTTTCTTT
.	.	TRBJ2-7	TRBV7-9	CASWRDGSTYEQYF	TGTGCCAGCTGGCGGGACGGATCCACCTACGAGCAGTACTTC
.	.	TRBJ2-3	TRBV15	CATSRRDWTDTQYF	TGTGCCACCAGCAGACGGGACTGGACAGATACGCAGTATTTT
.	.	TRBJ2-3	TRBV5-1	CASSLPLSTDTQYF	TGCGCCAGCAGCTTGCCCCTTAGCACAGATACGCAGTATTTT
TRBD1	few	TRBJ1-2	TRBV4-1	CASSQAHIDRDGYTF	TGCGCCAGCAGCCAAGCGCACATCGACAGGGATGGCTACACCTTC
.	few	TRBJ1-1	TRBV6-1	CASSRIGSTEAFF	TGTGCCAGCTCAAGGATAGGGAGCACTGAAGCTTTCTTT
.	.	TRBJ2-2	TRBV18	CASSPGRNTGELFF	TGTGCCAGCTCACCAGGGAGAAACACCGGGGAGCTGTTTTTT
TRBD2	.	TRBJ2-6	TRBV27	CASAAAGAGANVLTF	TGTGCCAGCGCTGCTGCGGGAGCTGGGGCCAACGTCCTGACTTTC
TRBD1	.	TRBJ1-2	TRBV7-9	CASSLDSHRGLNYGYTF	TGTGCCAGCAGCTTAGATAGTCACAGGGGGCTTAACTATGGCTACACCTTC
.	.	TRBJ1-2	TRBV30	CAWSARANYGYTF	TGTGCCTGGAGTGCCCGGGCTAACTATGGCTACACCTTC
.	.	TRBJ1-2	TRBV5-6	CASSPEGHNYGYTF	TGTGCCAGCTCCCCTGAGGGGCATAACTATGGCTACACCTTC
.	few	TRBJ2-3	TRBV18	CASSPRPDTQYF	TGTGCCAGCTCCCCGAGGCCAGATACGCAGTATTTT
.	.	TRBJ1-1	TRBV28	CASSFLGTEAFF	TGTGCCAGCAGTTTTCTTGGGACTGAAGCTTTCTTT
.	.	TRBJ2-7	TRBV29-1	CSVVSQGGEQYF	TGCAGCGTCGTCTCACAGGGAGGAGAGCAGTACTTC
.	.	TRBJ1-4	TRBV10-2	CASSGEGAEKLFF	TGCGCCAGCAGCGGGGAAGGGGCTGAAAAACTGTTTTTT
.	.	TRBJ2-2	TRBV7-9	CASTPEGQINTGELFF	TGTGCCAGCACCCCGGAGGGACAGATAAACACCGGGGAGCTGTTTTTT
.	.	TRBJ1-1	TRBV5-1	CASSFGRGDTEAFF	TGCGCCAGCAGCTTTGGCAGAGGCGACACTGAAGCTTTCTTT
.	.	TRBJ1-6	TRBV13	CASSRRDLSSPLHF	TGTGCCAGCAGCCGCAGGGACTTGTCCTCACCCCTCCACTTT
.	.	TRBJ2-3	TRBV9	CASRRHSSTDTQYF	TGTGCCAGCCGAAGACACTCTAGCACAGATACGCAGTATTTT
.	.	TRBJ2-5	TRBV9	CASSLRGMGQETQYF	TGTGCCAGCAGCCTCCGGGGGATGGGGCAAGAGACCCAGTACTTC
.	.	TRBJ1-4	TRBV5-1	CASSPRVGEKLFF	TGCGCCAGCTCCCCTCGGGTCGGAGAAAAACTGTTTTTT
.	.	TRBJ2-1	TRBV11-2	CASSLGSNEQFF	TGTGCCAGCAGCTTAGGGTCCAATGAGCAGTTCTTC
.	few	TRBJ1-1	TRBV18	CASSPGGAYTEAFF	TGTGCCAGCTCACCGGGAGGGGCGTACACTGAAGCTTTCTTT